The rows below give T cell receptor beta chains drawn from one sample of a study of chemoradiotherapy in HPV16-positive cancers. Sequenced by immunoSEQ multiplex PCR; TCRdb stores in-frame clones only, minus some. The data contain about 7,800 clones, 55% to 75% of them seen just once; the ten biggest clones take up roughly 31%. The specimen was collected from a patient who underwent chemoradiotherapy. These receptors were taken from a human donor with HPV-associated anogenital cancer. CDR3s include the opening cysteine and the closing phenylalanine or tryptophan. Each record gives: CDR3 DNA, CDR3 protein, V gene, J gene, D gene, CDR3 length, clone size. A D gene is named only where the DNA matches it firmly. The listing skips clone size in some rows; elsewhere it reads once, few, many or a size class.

TGTGCCAGCAGCTTGGGCCTTCAGGGTTGGGTCACCCAGCATTTT	CASSLGLQGWVTQHF	TRBV5-6	TRBJ1-5	-	15	few
TGTGCCAGCAGCTTAGATGATGTGGGACAGCAACTCAATGAGCAGTTCTTC	CASSLDDVGQQLNEQFF	TRBV7-9	TRBJ2-1	TRBD1	17	-
TGTGCCAGTAGTCCCGGGAGGACTCAGCCCCAGCATTTT	CASSPGRTQPQHF	TRBV19	TRBJ1-5	-	13	-
TGTGCCTGGAACCTGGGGTCCGGGACAGGGGGCTACGAGACCCAGTACTTC	CAWNLGSGTGGYETQYF	TRBV30	TRBJ2-5	TRBD1	17	-
TGTGCCAGCAGCCCACAGGAGCATAGCAATCAGCCCCAGCATTTT	CASSPQEHSNQPQHF	TRBV7-2	TRBJ1-5	-	15	few
TGTGCCAGCAGTATACTCCGTTATGGCTACACCTTC	CASSILRYGYTF	TRBV2	TRBJ1-2	-	12	-
TGTGCCAGCAGCTTAGGTAGAAACACCATATATTTT	CASSLGRNTIYF	TRBV7-2	TRBJ1-3	-	12	-
TGTGCCAGTAGTCCTCGGGTAGCGGGAGGGGCTGAGCAGTTCTTC	CASSPRVAGGAEQFF	TRBV19	TRBJ2-1	TRBD2	15	-
TGTGCCAGCAGCGTAGAAGGATTGGGGCTAGCGGTGGGTAATGAGCAGTTCTTC	CASSVEGLGLAVGNEQFF	TRBV9	TRBJ2-1	TRBD2	18	-
TGCAGCGCATTAGCGGGGGGCCGGACAGATACGCAGTATTTT	CSALAGGRTDTQYF	TRBV29-1	TRBJ2-3	TRBD2	14	-
TGCGCCAGCAGCTTTCGGCAGGGTGGGAACACTGAAGCTTTCTTT	CASSFRQGGNTEAFF	TRBV5-1	TRBJ1-1	-	15	-
TGCGCCAGCAGCGCCAGGCCAGGGGATCAGCCCCAGCATTTT	CASSARPGDQPQHF	TRBV4-3	TRBJ1-5	-	14	few
TGTGCCTGGAGGGCCAGAAGCACAGATACGCAGTATTTT	CAWRARSTDTQYF	TRBV30	TRBJ2-3	-	13	-
TGCGCCAGCAGCCTCAGGACGGGCAACACTGAAGCTTTCTTT	CASSLRTGNTEAFF	TRBV4-3	TRBJ1-1	-	14	-
TGTGCCAGCAGTCGACCGGGACTGGAGAAACTGTTTTTT	CASSRPGLEKLFF	TRBV6-1	TRBJ1-4	-	13	once
TGTGCCAGCAGTTACTCTTCTAGCGGGGGGGATGGGGAGCTGTTTTTT	CASSYSSSGGDGELFF	TRBV6-5	TRBJ2-2	TRBD2	16	-
TGTGCCAGCATGTCGGCTAGCGGGTCCTACAATGAGCAGTTCTTC	CASMSASGSYNEQFF	TRBV6-5	TRBJ2-1	TRBD2	15	-
TGTGCCAGCAGCTCACTAAAGCGGGGGGGAGGGGAGACCCAGTACTTC	CASSSLKRGGGETQYF	TRBV7-2	TRBJ2-5	TRBD2	16	-
TGTGCCAGCAGTTTCCGGCAGAGCAATCAGCCCCAGCATTTT	CASSFRQSNQPQHF	TRBV27	TRBJ1-5	-	14	-
TGTGCCAGCAGCACGACAGGGTACTATGGCTACACCTTC	CASSTTGYYGYTF	TRBV7-9	TRBJ1-2	TRBD1	13	-
TGTGCCAGCAGTGATGGGGAGGGACAGTTGGGGACCCAGTACTTC	CASSDGEGQLGTQYF	TRBV2	TRBJ2-5	-	15	-
TGTGCCAGCAGCTTGGTTTTCCAGCGGGGGGTGAAGACCCAGTACTTC	CASSLVFQRGVKTQYF	TRBV5-5	TRBJ2-5	TRBD2	16	-
TGTGCCAGCAGTTTAGGTAGCGGGAGCCCTATAGGGTACGAGCAGTACTTC	CASSLGSGSPIGYEQYF	TRBV28	TRBJ2-7	TRBD2	17	-
TGTGCCAGCAGTGGGGAGGGCGCGGGAGCTTTCTTT	CASSGEGAGAFF	TRBV6-1	TRBJ1-1	-	12	-
TGTGCCAGCAGCTTGCCGACGGGACCCCAAGAGACCCAGTACTTC	CASSLPTGPQETQYF	TRBV5-4	TRBJ2-5	-	15	-
TGTGCCAGCAGCTTAGTAGCCACAGGGTTGACAGATACGCAGTATTTT	CASSLVATGLTDTQYF	TRBV11-3	TRBJ2-3	-	16	-
TGTGCCTGGAGTGTACGTCGGCATAATTCACCCCTCCACTTT	CAWSVRRHNSPLHF	TRBV30	TRBJ1-6	-	14	few
TGTGCCAGCAGAGACAGGGGGATGAAGTTGGGTGAAGCTTTCTTT	CASRDRGMKLGEAFF	TRBV28	TRBJ1-1	TRBD1	15	-
TGCGCCAGCAGCCAAGCCGGGACTGAAGGTCAGCCCCAGCATTTT	CASSQAGTEGQPQHF	TRBV4-3	TRBJ1-5	-	15	-
TGTGCCAGCAGCGTAGGGGGGGGTCCGCGCACTGAAGCTTTCTTT	CASSVGGGPRTEAFF	TRBV9	TRBJ1-1	-	15	-
TGTGCCGGTGTACTAGGACTAATTAATGGGAATGAGCAGTTCTTC	CAGVLGLINGNEQFF	TRBV30	TRBJ2-1	-	15	-
TGTGCCATCAGTCGTAACATGAACACTGAAGCTTTCTTT	CAISRNMNTEAFF	TRBV10-3	TRBJ1-1	-	13	-
TGCGCCAGCAGCCAAGTTAGGGAAACCGGAAACACCATATATTTT	CASSQVRETGNTIYF	TRBV4-3	TRBJ1-3	-	15	once
TGTGCCAGCAGTGACGTCTCTAGCGGGGGCACAGATACGCAGTATTTT	CASSDVSSGGTDTQYF	TRBV6-1	TRBJ2-3	TRBD2	16	-
TGCGCCAGCAGCTTGAGACTAGCGGGGACCTCGAACACCGGGGAGCTGTTTTTT	CASSLRLAGTSNTGELFF	TRBV5-1	TRBJ2-2	TRBD2	18	few
TGTGCCAGCAGCGCGGGACAGACCATCTATGGCTACACCTTC	CASSAGQTIYGYTF	TRBV19	TRBJ1-2	TRBD1	14	-
TGTGCCAGTAGTATCACTAGGGGACAGGGGTGGGCGGACACCGGGGAGCTGTTTTTT	CASSITRGQGWADTGELFF	TRBV19	TRBJ2-2	TRBD1	19	-
TGCAGCGTTACTTCCGGGACACCTTATACCCAGTACTTC	CSVTSGTPYTQYF	TRBV29-1	TRBJ2-5	-	13	-
TGTGCCAGCAGGAGAACGCTTAGCGGCCTGAACACAGATACGCAGTATTTT	CASRRTLSGLNTDTQYF	TRBV27	TRBJ2-3	-	17	-
TGTGCCAGCAGTCCAATAAGACAGGGTAGGTTCACTGAAGCTTTCTTT	CASSPIRQGRFTEAFF	TRBV27	TRBJ1-1	TRBD1	16	-
TGTGCCAGCTCACCAAGGGGGAACTATGGCTACACCTTC	CASSPRGNYGYTF	TRBV18	TRBJ1-2	-	13	few
TGTGCCAGCAGTTTTAGGGGACTAGCATACCCCACAGATACGCAGTATTTT	CASSFRGLAYPTDTQYF	TRBV27	TRBJ2-3	TRBD2	17	-
TGTGCCAGCAGCCTTCGGACAGGGATGGTCGGGGAGCTGTTTTTT	CASSLRTGMVGELFF	TRBV5-6	TRBJ2-2	TRBD1	15	-
TGTGCCAGCAGCTTCCGACAGGGGGCGAGGAATGAGCAGTTCTTC	CASSFRQGARNEQFF	TRBV7-2	TRBJ2-1	TRBD1	15	-
TGTGCCAGCAGTTCCCTCAGGGGCAACTATGGCTACACCTTC	CASSSLRGNYGYTF	TRBV28	TRBJ1-2	-	14	once
TGTGCCAGCAGCCCGCCCTTGGGACAATCGATCAACAATGAGCAGTTCTTC	CASSPPLGQSINNEQFF	TRBV11-2	TRBJ2-1	-	17	-
TGTGCCAGCAGCCGTGCCCGACAGGGTGGGGCTTTCTTT	CASSRARQGGAFF	TRBV11-2	TRBJ1-1	TRBD1	13	-
TGCGCCAGCAGCCAAGATCCTGACCCCGACAATGAGCAGTTCTTC	CASSQDPDPDNEQFF	TRBV4-1	TRBJ2-1	-	15	few
TGTGCCAGCAGCCCCAACCGACAGGGCGTCTATGGCTACACCTTC	CASSPNRQGVYGYTF	TRBV7-9	TRBJ1-2	TRBD1	15	-
TGTGCCAGCAGCACGGACATGAACACTGAAGCTTTCTTT	CASSTDMNTEAFF	TRBV9	TRBJ1-1	-	13	-
TGCGCCAGCAGAGACATAAAACAGGGATTCTATGGCTACACCTTC	CASRDIKQGFYGYTF	TRBV4-3	TRBJ1-2	-	15	-
TGCAGCGTTCAGGAGGGAGGGAGGACTGAAGCTTTCTTT	CSVQEGGRTEAFF	TRBV29-1	TRBJ1-1	-	13	-
TGCGCCAGCAGGGCAGGGGGATCTAATGAAAAACTGTTTTTT	CASRAGGSNEKLFF	TRBV5-1	TRBJ1-4	TRBD1	14	few
TGTGCCAGCAGCCGAACCGGGACTTTGGGGGAGACCCAGTACTTC	CASSRTGTLGETQYF	TRBV7-2	TRBJ2-5	-	15	-